These 25 T cell receptor beta chains were sequenced from one sample in a study of T-cell reconstitution after alpha-beta-depleted transplantation in children (dated by TCRdb to 2015 to 2016). Their target antigens are unknown. According to the study, the label for this sample's treatment or condition signals: allogeneic hematopoietic cell transplantation with graft depleted of TCRalphabeta T cells and CD19 B cells. Overall study results and their limits: Hyperexpanded clone frequencies declined over subsequent months; after one year, T-cell counts and TCRbeta diversity were mostly attributed to newly produced T cells.

Libraries were built with PCR. Data came from an Illumina HiSeq 2500. TCR libraries were prepared with molecular barcoding, using unique molecular identifiers to normalize TCRbeta repertoire quantification. TCRdb applied fastp at Q25 and MiXCR to the public reads, then kept only in-frame beta chains. Identical CDR3 proteins give one entry, which carries the most common genes and DNA. This sample gives hundreds of thousands of distinct CDR3 sequences in total; roughly 7.8% of them show up just once. About 9.1% of the sample belongs to the ten largest clones. The sequences come from peripheral blood, collected 360 days after TCRalphabeta/CD19-depleted stem cell transplant. These receptors came from a female patient aged 2-9 years who had a stem cell transplant for Fanconi anemia, so the T cells may come from the graft donor.

This clonotype was counted ten times or more. The chain combines TRBV7-6 with TRBJ2-3, with 11 bases fitting TRBD2. The CDR3 contains 16 residues. Germline CDR1 and CDR2: SGHVS and FNYEAQ. V was pared by 2 bases and J by 2 bases, with 3 bases of the junction left unmatched. This CDR3 reads CASSLRLAGFTDTQYF. Here the CDR3 DNA reads TGTGCCAGCAGCTTACGACTAGCGGGATTCACAGATACGCAGTATTTT.

There are many counts of this clonotype. This chain joins TRBV29-1 and TRBJ2-7, with D perhaps TRBD2 (5 bases). Trimming left V 4 bases short and J 6 bases short, with 10 bases between. The CDR3 runs 11 residues. Germline-derived CDR1 and CDR2 are SQVTM and ANQGSEA. CDR3 in DNA: TGCAGCGTTGTTAAGGAGGTCGAGCAGTACTTC. It codes for CSVVKEVEQYF.

The sample holds many counts of this clonotype. The V gene is TRBV29-1, the J gene TRBJ2-5; D not certain. Germline V gene data show CDR1 as SQVTM and CDR2 as ANQGSEA. The germline V and J ends were trimmed by 4 bases and 2 bases, with 5 bases remaining between them. The CDR3 has 11 residues. This CDR3 reads CSVVGQETQYF. CDR3 nucleotides: TGCAGCGTTGTAGGTCAAGAGACCCAGTACTTC.

This clonotype has a handful of counts. V is TRBV19 and J is TRBJ2-3, with 7 bases identical to TRBD1. V shed 0 bases, J shed 0 bases, and the junction held 6 bases outside the gene matches. The CDR3 contains 17 residues. CDR1 LNHDA and CDR2 SQIVND come from the germline V gene (reference sequence). In DNA form, the CDR3 reads TGTGCCAGTAGTATAGATAGGGCAGGGGGAAGCACAGATACGCAGTATTTT. The encoded protein is CASSIDRAGGSTDTQYF.

The rearrangement uses TRBV27 and TRBJ1-1; no definite D call. The CDR3 is 15 residues long. V was pared by 2 bases and J by 0 bases, with 10 bases between. CDR1 and CDR2 (germline): MNHEY, SMNVEV (reference sequence). CDR3 amino acids: CASSLHGRLNTEAFF. The CDR3 DNA follows: TGTGCCAGCAGTTTACATGGCAGACTGAACACTGAAGCTTTCTTT.

There are many counts of this clonotype. The chain couples TRBV4-2 to TRBJ2-5, with 7 bases aligning to TRBD2. V lost 0 bases and J lost 0; bases outside the gene matches: 4. The germline V gene has CDR1 LGHNA and CDR2 YNFKEQ. The CDR3 is 16 residues long. The CDR3: CASSQETSSNQETQYF. The DNA for the CDR3 is TGTGCCAGCAGCCAAGAGACTAGCTCAAACCAAGAGACCCAGTACTTC.

This clonotype appeared many times. This chain uses TRBV6-1 with TRBJ2-7; unclear D gene. CDR1 and CDR2 from the germline V gene are MNHNS and SASEGT. Trimming took off 3 bases at V and 2 bases at J, with 11 bases between the two ends. The CDR3 spans 14 residues. The CDR3 is CASSEVIFTYEQYF. In DNA, the CDR3 is TGTGCCAGCAGTGAGGTCATCTTTACCTACGAGCAGTACTTC.

Many counts were recorded for this clonotype. The CDR3: CASSGWDSLYNEQFF. The CDR3 DNA reads as TGCGCCAGCAGTGGGTGGGACAGCCTTTACAATGAGCAGTTCTTC. This chain uses TRBV5-1 with TRBJ2-1; TRBD1 aligns across 7 bases. Germline V gene sequence: CDR1 SGHRS, CDR2 YFSETQ. J was trimmed by 4 bases and V by 5 bases; bases with no gene match: 9. The CDR3 consists of 15 residues.

This clonotype was recorded many times. V usage is TRBV4-3 and J usage is TRBJ2-1; TRBD2 is a possible D gene (6 bases). V lost 0 bases to trimming and J lost 8 bases, with 14 bases between them. Germline assignment: CDR1 LGHNA and CDR2 YSLEER. CDR3 size: 15 residues. The CDR3 nucleotides read TGCGCCAGCAGCCAAGATAGAGGAGGGAGCTATGAGCAGTTCTTC. Amino acids: CASSQDRGGSYEQFF.

In its sample, this clonotype was seen many times. The chain couples TRBV5-4 to TRBJ2-1; D gene unclear. The CDR3 runs 16 residues. Trimming left V 4 bases short and J 4 bases short, with 18 bases between. Germline V gene data show CDR1 as SGHNT and CDR2 as YYREEE (reference sequence). CDR3 region: CASSPSVSPYYNEQFF. DNA of the CDR3: TGTGCCAGCAGCCCATCGGTATCGCCTTATTACAATGAGCAGTTCTTC.

The chain combines TRBV12-5 with TRBJ1-6; D is unclear. Trimming pared 6 bases from V and 7 bases from J, leaving 1 base between. Germline V CDR1 and CDR2: LGHNT, FRNRAP. This CDR3 has 10 residues. Here the CDR3 reads CASGNSPLHF. In nucleotides, the CDR3 is TGTGCTAGTGGGAATTCACCCCTCCACTTT. The whole variable domain, remainder taken from reference TRBV12-5 and TRBJ1-6, is DARVTQTPRHKVTEMGQEVTMRCQPILGHNTVFWYRQTMMQGLELLAYFRNRAPLDDSGMPKDRFSAEMPDATLATLKIQPSEPRDSAVYFCASGNSPLHFGNGTRLTVT.

In its sample, this clonotype was seen many times. This chain links TRBV12-3 or TRBV12-4 with TRBJ2-2, with 7 bases aligning to TRBD2. The CDR3 extends over 15 amino acids. V was clipped by 4 bases and J by 5 bases; unmatched bases: 7. For the CDR3, the DNA is TGTGCCAGCAGTTCCTGGGAGGGTGGGACCGGGGAGCTGTTTTTT. Translation gives CASSSWEGGTGELFF.

This clonotype was counted many times. The chain combines TRBV10-3 with TRBJ1-5; D ambiguous. Germline CDR1 is ENHRY and CDR2 is SYGVKD. Trimming took 8 bases from V and 4 from J, leaving 3 bases between them. CDR3 length equals 10 residues. The CDR3 loop reads CAIGNQPQHF. The CDR3, as DNA: TGTGCCATCGGAAATCAGCCCCAGCATTTT.

This clonotype was seen a few times. The chain recombines TRBV6-5 with TRBJ2-7; D is ambiguous. Trimming cost V 5 bases and J 0 bases, with 17 bases left between them. The CDR3 is made up of 16 amino acids. Per germline, CDR1 MNHEY and CDR2 SVGAGI. CDR3 coding DNA: TGTGCCAGCAGTCACGGCCCCGATTCAAGCTCCTACGAGCAGTACTTC. Its translation: CASSHGPDSSSYEQYF.

This clonotype occurred a few times. The chain uses TRBV4-3 and TRBJ1-6, with 9 bases that match TRBD1. The V gene end was trimmed by 3 bases and the J gene end by 6 bases; junction bases not matched to a gene: 3. The CDR3 runs 15 residues. Germline CDR1 is LGHNA and CDR2 is YSLEER. The CDR3 DNA sequence: TGCGCCAGCAGCCAGGACAGGGGCGGTAATTCACCCCTCCACTTT. It specifies CASSQDRGGNSPLHF.

The V and J genes are TRBV5-4 and TRBJ1-1; 8 bases are shared with TRBD1. The CDR3 consists of 13 residues. V shed 7 bases and J 4 bases; nucleotides not matched to a gene: 6. Germline lookup yields CDR1 SGHNT and CDR2 YYREEE (reference sequence). CDR3 protein: CASSGGLRTEAFF. As DNA, the CDR3 is TGTGCCAGCTCAGGGGGCCTCCGCACTGAAGCTTTCTTT. The whole variable domain, remainder taken from reference TRBV5-4 and TRBJ1-1, is ETGVTQSPTHLIKTRGQQVTLRCSSQSGHNTVSWYQQALGQGPQFIFQYYREEENGRGNFPPRFSGLQFPNYSSELNVNALELDDSALYLCASSGGLRTEAFFGQGTRLTVV.

This clonotype occurred many times. The chain employs TRBV25-1 and TRBJ1-6, with D possibly being TRBD1 (6 bases). CDR3 length: 16 residues. Germline CDR1 is MGHDK and CDR2 is SYGVNS. Trimming cost V 3 bases and J 7 bases, with 16 bases left between them. DNA for the CDR3: TGTGCCAGCAGTGACACGTCAGAGGGGGGGAATTCACCCCTCCACTTT. This encodes CASSDTSEGGNSPLHF. Using reference TRBV25-1 and TRBJ1-6 for the parts outside the CDR3, the full variable domain is EADIYQTPRYLVIGTGKKITLECSQTMGHDKMYWYQQDPGMELHLIHYSYGVNSTEKGDLSSESTVSRIRTEHFPLTLESARPSHTSQYLCASSDTSEGGNSPLHFGNGTRLTVT.

This clonotype was observed at least ten times. The chain recombines TRBV6-5 with TRBJ2-1, with no clear D. V lost 7 bases, J lost 4 bases, and 8 bases lay in between. Per germline, CDR1 MNHEY and CDR2 SVGAGI. The CDR3 has 12 residues. CDR3 DNA: TGTGCCAGCACGAACGGATACAATGAGCAGTTCTTC. This translates into CASTNGYNEQFF.

This clonotype was detected many times. The V and J genes are TRBV19 and TRBJ2-1; no reliable D call. Trimming removed 1 base at V and 5 bases at J, with 6 bases between. Germline V CDR1 and CDR2: LNHDA, SQIVND (reference sequence). The CDR3 has 13 residues. CDR3 nucleotides: TGTGCCAGTAGTATAGGAACGAACAATGAGCAGTTCTTC. It specifies CASSIGTNNEQFF.

This clonotype has more than one count but fewer than ten. The rearrangement links TRBV28 to TRBJ2-7, with 8 nucleotides matching TRBD1. Germline CDR1 reads MDHEN; CDR2 reads SYDVKM. The CDR3 covers 17 residues. V shed 4 bases and J 2 bases; nucleotides not matched to a gene: 13. DNA of the CDR3: TGTGCCAGCAGTTATATCAGGGGGCCAGGAGGGACCTACGAGCAGTACTTC. Translated, it gives CASSYIRGPGGTYEQYF. Variable domain in full (rest from reference TRBV28 and TRBJ2-7): DVKVTQSSRYLVKRTGEKVFLECVQDMDHENMFWYRQDPGLGLRLIYFSYDVKMKEKGDIPEGYSVSREKKERFSLILESASTNQTSMYLCASSYIRGPGGTYEQYFGPGTRLTVT.

This clonotype showed up just a few times. The genes are TRBV19 and TRBJ2-5; 7 positions match TRBD1. CDR3 length equals 15 residues. The germline gives CDR1 LNHDA, CDR2 SQIVND (reference sequence). The trim removed 0 bases at V and 4 bases at J, leaving 5 bases unmatched. CDR3 sequence: CASSIDLDRAETQYF. In DNA, the CDR3 is TGTGCCAGTAGTATAGATCTTGACAGGGCAGAGACCCAGTACTTC.

V and J are TRBV2 and TRBJ2-7, with TRBD2 as a possible D gene (6 bases). This CDR3 is 15 amino acids long. Per germline, CDR1 SNHLY and CDR2 FYNNEI. V lost 3 bases and J lost 0, with 12 bases in between. CDR3 bases: TGTGCCAGCAGTGACTTGGGACTCAGCTCCTACGAGCAGTACTTC. This sequence encodes CASSDLGLSSYEQYF.

The V gene is TRBV6-2 or TRBV6-3, the J gene TRBJ2-5, with 8 bases lining up with TRBD2. The CDR3 contains 17 residues. V was pared by 3 bases and J by 0 bases, with 9 bases of the junction left unmatched. CDR1 is MNHEY and CDR2 is SVGEGT in the germline V gene. The CDR3 coding sequence is TGTGCCAGCAGTTATAGGAGCGGGGGCCATTACCAAGAGACCCAGTACTTC. Amino acid sequence: CASSYRSGGHYQETQYF.

This chain connects TRBV3-1 to TRBJ1-2; 8 positions match TRBD1. The CDR3 spans 15 residues. Germline V lookup: CDR1 LGHDT, CDR2 YNNKEL (reference sequence). The V gene end was trimmed by 3 bases and the J gene end by 3 bases; junction bases not matched to a gene: 6. The DNA for the CDR3 is TGTGCCAGCAGCCATACAGGGGGAGTGGACTATGGCTACACCTTC. It yields the protein CASSHTGGVDYGYTF.

This clonotype has only a few counts. The chain joins TRBV2 to TRBJ2-5; TRBD2 matches at 11 bases. V was pared by 3 bases and J by 5 bases, with 2 bases of the junction left unmatched. CDR1 SNHLY and CDR2 FYNNEI come from the germline V gene. The CDR3 sequence is 14 residues long. CDR3 loop: CASSDASGGETQYF. The CDR3 nucleotides read TGTGCCAGCAGTGATGCTAGCGGGGGGGAGACCCAGTACTTC.